The 5 T cell receptor beta chains below all came from one sample that was sequenced in a study of T cell changes during pregnancy in multiple sclerosis. TCRdb's table, derived via immunoSEQ multiplex PCR, lists solely in-frame clones and lacks some. The data contain approximately 94,000 clones, around 92% of them singletons. Material: peripheral blood, obtained after pregnancy. The origin of the receptors is a female donor with multiple sclerosis, enrolled in a pregnancy study.

This chain joins TRBV5-8 and TRBJ2-5; D uncertain. V lost 1 base and J 5 bases, leaving 9 bases between the germline ends. This CDR3 region has 13 residues. Per germline, CDR1 SGHTS and CDR2 YDEGEE. Here the CDR3 DNA reads TGTGCCAGCAGCTTGATCGGAGTTGAGACCCAGTACTTC. As protein: CASSLIGVETQYF.

The chain uses TRBV29-1 and TRBJ2-5; perhaps TRBD1 as D (5 bases). Germline values: CDR1 SQVTM, CDR2 ANQGSEA. This CDR3 spans 12 amino acids. Trimming pared 1 base from V and 4 bases from J, leaving 7 bases between. DNA of the CDR3: TGCAGCGTTGAAGTACAGGCAGAGACCCAGTACTTC. Its translation is CSVEVQAETQYF.

The chain uses TRBV19 and TRBJ2-7; D may be TRBD1 (5 bases). Per germline, CDR1 LNHDA and CDR2 SQIVND (reference sequence). V was pared by 4 bases and J by 4 bases, with 14 bases between. This CDR3 is 14 amino acids long. The CDR3: CASSRAGRLYEQYF. The CDR3 coding sequence is TGTGCCAGTAGTAGGGCAGGGCGACTGTACGAGCAGTACTTC.

This chain connects TRBV5-6 to TRBJ2-5; D not resolved. Looked up from germline, CDR1 is SGHDT and CDR2 is YYEEEE. Deletions cut 4 bases from V and 5 bases from J, with 12 bases between. This CDR3 region has 13 residues. CDR3 loop: CASSTGAWETQYF. CDR3 nucleotide sequence: TGTGCCAGCAGCACCGGAGCGTGGGAGACCCAGTACTTC.

The chain has TRBV6-6 and TRBJ1-5; tentatively, D is TRBD1 (6 bases). Germline V gives CDR1 MNHNY, CDR2 SVGAGI (reference sequence). CDR3 length equals 14 residues. Trimming pared 6 bases from V and 6 bases from J, leaving 15 bases between. The CDR3 here is CASSSDIQGQPQHF. The DNA of the CDR3 is TGTGCCAGCAGCTCCGATATACAGGGTCAGCCCCAGCATTTT.